This T cell receptor beta chain was identified during a study of shared clonotypes between healthy human individuals. Method: immunoSEQ multiplex PCR; TCRdb's copy keeps in-frame clones and lacks some. Of some 2 million clones in the sample, about 95% were seen once. V gave up 6 bases and J gave up 2 bases; unmatched junction bases: 6. The CDR3 loop spans 15 amino acids. CDR1 is WNHNN and CDR2 is SYGVQD in the germline V gene (reference sequence). It was CD45RO-negative cells, positively selected for CCR7, that made up naive CD8 cells, with terminally differentiated effector memory CD45RA+ cells excluded. This clone was seen once.

Sequenced input: naive CD8+ T cells sorted from blood. The chain links TRBV10-1 to TRBJ2-5; 10 nucleotides align to TRBD2. The sequence derives from a man younger than 35 in good health. The CDR3 region is CASRFSGGSQETQYF. CDR3 coding DNA: TGCGCCAGCAGATTTAGCGGGGGGTCACAAGAGACCCAGTACTTC.